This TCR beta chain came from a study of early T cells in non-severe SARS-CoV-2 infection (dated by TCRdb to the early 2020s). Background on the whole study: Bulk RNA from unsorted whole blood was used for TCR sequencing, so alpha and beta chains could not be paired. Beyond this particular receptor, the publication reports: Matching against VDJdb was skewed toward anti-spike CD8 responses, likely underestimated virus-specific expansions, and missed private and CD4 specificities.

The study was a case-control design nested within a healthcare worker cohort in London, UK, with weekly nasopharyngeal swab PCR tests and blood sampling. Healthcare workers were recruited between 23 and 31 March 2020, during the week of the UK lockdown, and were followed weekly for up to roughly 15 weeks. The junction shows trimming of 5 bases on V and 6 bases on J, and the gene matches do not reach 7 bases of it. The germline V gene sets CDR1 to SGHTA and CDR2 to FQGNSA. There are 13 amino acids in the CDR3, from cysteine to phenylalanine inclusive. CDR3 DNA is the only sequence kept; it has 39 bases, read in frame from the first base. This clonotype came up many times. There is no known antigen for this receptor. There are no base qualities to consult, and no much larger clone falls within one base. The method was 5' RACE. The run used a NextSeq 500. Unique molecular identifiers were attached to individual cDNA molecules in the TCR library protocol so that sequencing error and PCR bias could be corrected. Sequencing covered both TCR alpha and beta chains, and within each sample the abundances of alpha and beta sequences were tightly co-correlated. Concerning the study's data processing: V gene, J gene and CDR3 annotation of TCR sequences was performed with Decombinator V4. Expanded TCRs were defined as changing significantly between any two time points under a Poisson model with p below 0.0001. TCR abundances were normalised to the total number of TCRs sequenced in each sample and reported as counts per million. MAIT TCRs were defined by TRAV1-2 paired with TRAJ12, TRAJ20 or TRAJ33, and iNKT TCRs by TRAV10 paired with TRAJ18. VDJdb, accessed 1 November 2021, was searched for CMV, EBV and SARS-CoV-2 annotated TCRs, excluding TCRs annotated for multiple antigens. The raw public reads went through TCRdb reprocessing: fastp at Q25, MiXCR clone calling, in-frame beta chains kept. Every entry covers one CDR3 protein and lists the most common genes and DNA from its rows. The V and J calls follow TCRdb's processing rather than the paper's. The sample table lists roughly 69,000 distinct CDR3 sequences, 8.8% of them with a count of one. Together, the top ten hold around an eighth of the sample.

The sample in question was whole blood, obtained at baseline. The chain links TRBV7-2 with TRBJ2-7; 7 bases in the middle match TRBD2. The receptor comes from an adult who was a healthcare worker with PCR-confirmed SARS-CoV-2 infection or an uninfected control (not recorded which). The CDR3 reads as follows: CASSPSWGGEQYF. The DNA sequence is TGTGCCAGCAGCCCATCGTGGGGGGGCGAGCAGTACTTC.